This TCR beta chain was captured in a study of blood T cells in healthy people across ages. Trimming took 0 bases from V and 1 from J, leaving 11 bases between them. Germline lookup yields CDR1 KGHDR and CDR2 SFDVKD. The CDR3 contains 16 residues. It was with a sample-barcoded 5' primer and a J-beta primer mix that a second PCR of roughly 7 to 12 cycles was run. Every cDNA molecule bore a tag from a template-switch adaptor containing 12 random nucleotides. TCRdb re-derived calls from the 5' RACE reads in MiXCR, one entry per CDR3 protein. In the table there are 1 million or so distinct CDR3 sequences, around 27% of which are singletons. These same data were also listed under a study on T cells of mothers and their children.

The sequence was obtained from a girl aged 2-15 years in good health. The chain combines TRBV24-1 with TRBJ2-5; D unresolved. The sequenced sample consisted of blood. CDR3 amino acids: CATSDLGWSTQETQYF. The CDR3 coding sequence is TGTGCCACCAGTGATTTGGGTTGGAGCACCCAAGAGACCCAGTACTTC.